These 18 T cell receptor beta chains came from one sample sequenced in a study of T cell responses to AZD1222 COVID-19 vaccine. TCRdb's table, derived via immunoSEQ multiplex PCR, lists solely in-frame clones and lacks some. The sample carries about 140,000 clones, about nine tenths recorded once. The material sequenced was peripheral blood, taken 28 days after the second AZD1222 dose. These receptors were taken from an adult who received the AZD1222 COVID-19 vaccine.

The chain carries TRBV6-1 and TRBJ1-1; D uncertain. Per the germline V gene, CDR1 is MNHNS and CDR2 is SASEGT. This CDR3 region has 13 residues. V shed 3 bases and J shed 0 bases, with 5 bases lying between them. The CDR3 DNA follows: TGTGCCAGCAGTGACAAAATGAACACTGAAGCTTTCTTT. Its protein product is CASSDKMNTEAFF.

In the case of this clone: The same CDR3 can be traced to other DNA sequences in this sample. The chain recombines TRBV2 with TRBJ2-1; TRBD1 agrees at 9 bases. This CDR3 region has 12 residues. The V and J ends lost 4 bases and 8 bases, in that order; junction bases with no gene match: 0. Germline CDR1 and CDR2: SNHLY and FYNNEI. CDR3 residues: CASSGQGDEQFF. CDR3 in DNA: TGTGCCAGCAGTGGACAGGGGGATGAGCAGTTCTTC.

This clone was detected once. The rearrangement joins TRBV18 to TRBJ2-2; possible D gene TRBD1, 6 bases. Per the germline V gene, CDR1 is KGHSH and CDR2 is LQKENI. V was shortened by 6 bases and J by 5 bases, with 22 bases between the two germline ends. This CDR3 contains 17 residues. The CDR3 DNA is TGTGCCAGCTCGCAAAACAGGGTCGGCCCGGGGACCGGGGAGCTGTTTTTT. Protein product: CASSQNRVGPGTGELFF.

The chain's CDR3 is CASSEFGLAGESDTQYF. As DNA, the CDR3 is TGTGCCAGCAGTGAATTCGGGCTAGCGGGAGAGTCAGATACGCAGTATTTT. This chain joins TRBV25-1 and TRBJ2-3, with 10 nucleotides matching TRBD2. Unmatched junction bases numbered 8, after V lost 1 base and J lost 4 bases. The CDR3 extends over 17 amino acids. Germline V gene data show CDR1 as MGHDK and CDR2 as SYGVNS.

The CDR3 region is CAWSTGTGDEKLFF. For the CDR3, the DNA is TGTGCCTGGAGCACCGGGACAGGGGATGAAAAACTGTTTTTT. The chain uses TRBV30 and TRBJ1-4; the match to TRBD1 covers 10 bases. The CDR3 runs 14 residues. Germline CDR1 reads GTSNPN; CDR2 reads SVGIG (reference sequence). V dropped 3 bases and J dropped 6; count of bases not matched to a gene: 4.

The gene calls are TRBV11-3 and TRBJ1-2; maybe TRBD1 (5 bases). V was pared by 2 bases and J by 12 bases, with 13 bases between. This CDR3 comprises 12 residues. CDR1 and CDR2 (germline): SGHNT, YENEEA. CDR3 nucleotide sequence: TGTGCCAGCAGCTTAATCGAGGGACGGAACACCTTC. Amino acid sequence: CASSLIEGRNTF.

The chain links TRBV19 to TRBJ2-7; the match to TRBD2 covers 10 bases. With 5 bases clipped from V and 2 bases from J, the junction kept 9 bases outside the gene matches. Germline CDR1 and CDR2: LNHDA and SQIVND (reference sequence). This CDR3 spans 16 amino acids. CDR3 sequence reads: CASSPGTLAGAYEQYF. The CDR3 DNA is TGTGCCAGTAGTCCTGGGACTCTAGCGGGAGCCTACGAGCAGTACTTC.

This clone was picked up one time. CDR3 protein: CASSARGRETQYF. The CDR3 DNA follows: TGCGCCAGCTCGGCCCGGGGGAGGGAGACCCAGTACTTC. The rearrangement links TRBV5-1 to TRBJ2-5; D is possibly TRBD2 (6 bases). Germline V gene sequence: CDR1 SGHRS, CDR2 YFSETQ. Trimming removed 7 bases at V and 5 bases at J, with 15 bases between. CDR3 size: 13 residues.

This chain links TRBV6-1 with TRBJ2-7; possible D gene TRBD2, 5 bases. This CDR3 contains 15 residues. CDR1 and CDR2 from the germline V gene are MNHNS and SASEGT. Trimming shortened V by 0 bases and J by 2 bases, and 11 bases separated the two germline ends. The DNA for the CDR3 is TGTGCCAGCAGTGAAGCCGGAGGCAGCCCCTACGAGCAGTACTTC. It yields the protein CASSEAGGSPYEQYF.

CDR3 nucleotides: TGTGCCAGCAGTGAAGCCCGGCCCGGCAATGAGCAGTTCTTC. This gives the protein CASSEARPGNEQFF. This rearrangement joins TRBV25-1 to TRBJ2-1; D call uncertain. Germline lookup yields CDR1 MGHDK and CDR2 SYGVNS. Trimming cost V 2 bases and J 6 bases, with 11 bases left between them. This CDR3 region has 14 residues.

This chain uses TRBV11-2 with TRBJ2-1; D is perhaps TRBD2 (6 bases). CDR3 length: 12 residues. V lost 5 bases to trimming and J lost 13 bases, with 15 bases between them. Germline values: CDR1 SGHAT, CDR2 FQNNGV. CDR3 loop: CASSISGVAQFF. In DNA, the CDR3 is TGTGCCAGCAGCATATCGGGGGTGGCCCAGTTCTTC.

J is TRBJ2-1 and V is TRBV6-4; 8 positions match TRBD2. CDR1 and CDR2 from the germline V gene are MRHNA and SNTAGT. V dropped 4 bases and J dropped 0; count of bases not matched to a gene: 8. The CDR3 has 17 amino acids. DNA for the CDR3: TGTGCCAGCAGTGTCAGCGGGGGAGTGAGCTCCTACAATGAGCAGTTCTTC. As protein: CASSVSGGVSSYNEQFF.

V usage is TRBV19 and J usage is TRBJ1-1, with a possible D match to TRBD1 (6 bases). The V gene's germline CDR1 is LNHDA and CDR2 SQIVND (reference sequence). Trimming pared 3 bases from V and 1 base from J, leaving 18 bases between. The CDR3 consists of 17 residues. DNA of the CDR3: TGTGCCAGTAGTATGCTAGCGGGACAAGGGTGGAACACTGAAGCTTTCTTT. Translated, it gives CASSMLAGQGWNTEAFF.

This chain links TRBV29-1 with TRBJ1-1; D may be TRBD1 (6 bases). The CDR3 totals 16 residues. Germline-derived CDR1 and CDR2 are SQVTM and ANQGSEA. With 7 bases removed from V and 5 bases from J, the gap between germline ends came to 26 bases. In nucleotides, the CDR3 is TGCAGCGCTACAACCATGAGGCAGGGGTTTCCGACTGAAGCTTTCTTT. Translating it yields CSATTMRQGFPTEAFF.

CDR3 amino acids: CASSYNGGLGYGYTF. The CDR3 DNA reads as TGTGCCAGCAGTTACAATGGAGGGCTGGGGTATGGCTACACCTTC. The rearrangement joins TRBV6-6 to TRBJ1-2; no reliable D call. Looked up from germline, CDR1 is MNHNY and CDR2 is SVGAGI (reference sequence). This CDR3 has 15 amino acids. With 2 bases removed from V and 5 bases from J, the gap between germline ends came to 15 bases.

The rearrangement links TRBV28 to TRBJ2-7, with D perhaps matching TRBD1 (5 bases). The germline V gene has CDR1 MDHEN and CDR2 SYDVKM. V was shortened by 6 bases and J by 0 bases, with 6 bases between the two germline ends. This CDR3 has 12 residues. The CDR3 is CASRDTSYEQYF. For the CDR3, the DNA is TGTGCCAGCAGGGACACCTCCTACGAGCAGTACTTC.

The chain has TRBV5-6 and TRBJ2-7; D remains ambiguous. CDR3 length equals 14 residues. The germline V and J ends were trimmed by 0 bases and 1 base, with 8 bases remaining between them. The germline V gene encodes CDR1 SGHDT and CDR2 YYEEEE. In nucleotides, the CDR3 is TGTGCCAGCAGCTTGGGTGCAGAGTCCTACGAGCAGTACTTC. Translating gives CASSLGAESYEQYF.

The rearrangement links TRBV20-1 to TRBJ1-4; D call uncertain. The germline V gene has CDR1 DFQATT and CDR2 SNEGSKA (reference sequence). CDR3 length: 19 amino acids. The V gene lost 3 bases and the J gene lost 6 bases, with 29 bases spanning the gap. CDR3 amino acids: CSASGPSLLGGLLDEKLFF. DNA of the CDR3: TGCAGTGCTAGTGGCCCCTCCCTCCTTGGAGGACTACTGGATGAAAAACTGTTTTTT.